This passage covers 31 T cell receptor beta chains from one sample sequenced in a study of CD8 T cells in ankylosing spondylitis. Each CDR3 protein gets one entry after TCRdb re-called the 5' RACE reads with MiXCR. In the table there are 250,000 to 350,000 distinct CDR3 sequences, less than 25% of which are singletons. The sequenced sample was blood, either unsorted or a sorted T cell fraction (not recorded which). The receptor set was obtained from a female donor with ankylosing spondylitis or in good health (not recorded which).

This clonotype was seen more than once but under ten times. This chain joins TRBV2 and TRBJ2-1; TRBD1 is a possible D gene (5 bases). Trimming removed 7 bases from V and 2 bases from J, with 15 bases in between. CDR3 size: 15 residues. Germline CDR1 and CDR2: SNHLY and FYNNEI. CDR3 sequence reads: CASTRQGSTYNEQFF. As DNA, the CDR3 is TGTGCCAGCACCAGGCAGGGTAGCACCTACAATGAGCAGTTCTTC.

In this sample, this clonotype turned up a few times. The chain is built from TRBV6-5 and TRBJ2-3; D uncertain. V was clipped by 0 bases and J by 6 bases, with 7 bases between them. Germline CDR1 MNHEY, CDR2 SVGAGI. This CDR3 is 13 amino acids long. CDR3: CASSYSRVDTQYF. The CDR3 DNA follows: TGTGCCAGCAGTTACTCGCGTGTTGATACGCAGTATTTT.

The table lists this clonotype with a few counts. The rearrangement links TRBV20-1 to TRBJ2-1; 9 bases map to TRBD2. Germline CDR1 reads DFQATT; CDR2 reads SNEGSKA (reference sequence). The ends lost 6 bases at V and 7 bases at J; junction bases unmatched: 13. The CDR3 totals 15 residues. This chain's CDR3 is CSAAPVLAGSNEQFF. The CDR3 nucleotides are TGCAGTGCAGCCCCCGTCCTAGCGGGGAGTAATGAGCAGTTCTTC.

The rearrangement joins TRBV9 to TRBJ2-1; no reliable D call. V was cut by 0 bases and J by 9 bases, with 10 bases left in between. Germline CDR1 reads SGDLS; CDR2 reads YYNGEE. This CDR3 region has 13 residues. The CDR3: CASSVEIMGEQFF. The CDR3 nucleotides are TGTGCCAGCAGCGTAGAGATAATGGGTGAGCAGTTCTTC.

Only one count was recorded for this clonotype. The gene calls are TRBV4-1 and TRBJ2-3; no firm D call. Germline lookup yields CDR1 MGHRA and CDR2 YSYEKL. The CDR3 contains 12 residues. Trimming stripped 4 bases from V and 7 bases from J, with 9 bases between. The CDR3 DNA is TGCGCCAGCAGCCTGCCTTCGAATACGCAGTATTTT. This gives the protein CASSLPSNTQYF.

This clonotype came up a few times. This chain connects TRBV7-2 to TRBJ2-1; D is ambiguous. This CDR3 comprises 14 residues. Germline V gene lookup returns CDR1 SGHTA and CDR2 FQGNSA. Trimming took off 3 bases at V and 1 base at J, with 7 bases between the two ends. DNA of the CDR3: TGTGCCAGCAGCTTGAGGCGGTCCTACAATGAGCAGTTCTTC. Encoded protein: CASSLRRSYNEQFF. Supplemented by reference TRBV7-2 and TRBJ2-1, the full variable domain reads GAGVSQSPSNKVTEKGKDVELRCDPISGHTALYWYRQSLGQGLEFLIYFQGNSAPDKSGLPSDRFSAERTGGSVSTLTIQRTQQEDSAVYLCASSLRRSYNEQFFGPGTRLTVL.

This chain joins TRBV7-2 and TRBJ1-2; 8 nucleotides line up with TRBD1. V was pared by 1 base and J by 4 bases, with 5 bases of the junction left unmatched. This CDR3 is built from 15 residues. CDR1 is SGHTA, CDR2 FQGNSA, per germline. CDR3: CASSLVDRAGYGYTF. Written as DNA, the CDR3 is TGTGCCAGCAGCTTAGTGGACAGGGCAGGCTATGGCTACACCTTC.

This clonotype has only a few counts. The CDR3 region has the DNA TGTGCCAGTTCTGGGACTAGCGGGAGGGGTAGGAATGAGCAGTTCTTC. It codes for CASSGTSGRGRNEQFF. This chain links TRBV7-8 with TRBJ2-1, with 16 bases that match TRBD2. CDR1 SGHVS and CDR2 FQNEAQ come from the germline V gene. With 9 bases clipped from V and 7 bases from J, the junction kept 9 bases outside the gene matches. This CDR3 has 16 residues.

This clonotype was found many times. The chain joins TRBV10-3 to TRBJ2-1, with TRBD1 identical over 7 bases. CDR3 length: 18 amino acids. J was trimmed by 0 bases and V by 1 base; bases with no gene match: 9. Germline CDR1 ENHRY, CDR2 SYGVKD. For the CDR3, the DNA is TGTGCCATCAGTGAGTGGGGGACAGACACAAGCTCCTACAATGAGCAGTTCTTC. Protein product: CAISEWGTDTSSYNEQFF.

This clonotype showed up just a few times. The chain carries TRBV6-2 or TRBV6-3 and TRBJ2-7; unclear D gene. Germline loops: CDR1 MNHEY, CDR2 SVGEGT. V was pared by 6 bases and J by 2 bases, with 11 bases between. The CDR3 loop spans 13 amino acids. CDR3 amino acids: CASSRTKAYEQYF. The CDR3 coding sequence is TGTGCCAGCAGCCGCACGAAGGCCTACGAGCAGTACTTC.

V and J are TRBV7-2 and TRBJ2-1, with 7 bases aligning to TRBD1. The junction had 11 bases not matched to a gene; V was cut back by 4 bases and J by 5 bases. The germline CDR1 and CDR2 sequences are SGHTA and FQGNSA. The CDR3 totals 16 residues. CDR3 protein: CASSSWNRGIHNEQFF. CDR3 nucleotides: TGTGCCAGCAGCTCCTGGAACAGGGGTATCCACAATGAGCAGTTCTTC. The variable domain in full, with the rest retrieved from reference TRBV7-2 and TRBJ2-1, is GAGVSQSPSNKVTEKGKDVELRCDPISGHTALYWYRQSLGQGLEFLIYFQGNSAPDKSGLPSDRFSAERTGGSVSTLTIQRTQQEDSAVYLCASSSWNRGIHNEQFFGPGTRLTVL.

This clonotype has a handful of counts. Written as DNA, the CDR3 is TGTGCCAGCGGCCTTAGCGGGACCCAAGAGACCCAGTACTTC. It translates to CASGLSGTQETQYF. The rearrangement uses TRBV6-2 or TRBV6-3 and TRBJ2-5; 8 nucleotides line up with TRBD2. This CDR3 has 14 residues. The V segment lost 8 bases and the J segment 1 base; nucleotides outside the gene matches: 6. Per germline, CDR1 MNHEY and CDR2 SVGEGT.

The chain joins TRBV20-1 to TRBJ1-5; 7 nucleotides match TRBD1. In germline, CDR1 is DFQATT, CDR2 SNEGSKA (reference sequence). J was trimmed by 3 bases and V by 6 bases; bases with no gene match: 5. The CDR3 spans 13 residues. The CDR3 DNA reads TGCAGTGCGAAGACAGGGTACAATCAGCCCCAGCATTTT. It codes for CSAKTGYNQPQHF.

This clonotype was counted only a few times. The rearrangement joins TRBV9 to TRBJ1-1; 8 nucleotides align to TRBD1. Germline-derived CDR1 and CDR2 are SGDLS and YYNGEE. Unmatched junction bases numbered 2, after V lost 3 bases and J lost 1 base. This CDR3 contains 14 residues. CDR3 region: CASSAGGSNTEAFF. DNA of the CDR3: TGTGCCAGCAGCGCAGGGGGCTCGAACACTGAAGCTTTCTTT.

This clonotype has just a few counts. The chain couples TRBV20-1 to TRBJ2-7; D uncertain. Trimming pared 0 bases from V and 1 base from J, leaving 28 bases between. The CDR3 totals 20 residues. CDR1 is DFQATT, CDR2 SNEGSKA, per germline (reference sequence). The CDR3 DNA sequence: TGCAGTGCTAGAGAACGATTAACAATAACCGGGCCCGTGGGGTCCTACGAGCAGTACTTC. It is translated as CSARERLTITGPVGSYEQYF.

This clonotype was detected only a few times. CDR3 protein: CATSGHGEGEETQYF. DNA of the CDR3: TGTGCCACCAGTGGACACGGGGAAGGGGAAGAGACCCAGTACTTC. V and J are TRBV24-1 and TRBJ2-5, with D perhaps matching TRBD1 or TRBD2 (5 bases each). The CDR3 sequence is 15 residues long. The ends were cut back, 5 bases at V and 3 bases at J, with 15 bases in the middle. Germline V CDR1 and CDR2: KGHDR, SFDVKD.

This chain links TRBV28 with TRBJ2-3, with TRBD2 matching 7 bases. The CDR3 length is 14 residues. The germline V gene has CDR1 MDHEN and CDR2 SYDVKM. Losses at the gene ends were 5 bases for V and 4 bases for J; bases not matched to a gene: 6. The CDR3 DNA follows: TGTGCCAGCAGTCCGTCGACTAGCCCAGATACGCAGTATTTT. Protein sequence: CASSPSTSPDTQYF. Supplemented by reference TRBV28 and TRBJ2-3, the full variable domain reads DVKVTQSSRYLVKRTGEKVFLECVQDMDHENMFWYRQDPGLGLRLIYFSYDVKMKEKGDIPEGYSVSREKKERFSLILESASTNQTSMYLCASSPSTSPDTQYFGPGTRLTVL.

The chain is built from TRBV7-9 and TRBJ2-7; 9 bases map to TRBD1. CDR1 and CDR2 from the germline V gene are SEHNR and FQNEAQ (reference sequence). With V trimmed by 7 bases and J by 3 bases, 10 bases remained unmatched. The CDR3 runs to 15 residues. CDR3 residues: CASTSVWTGVYEQYF. The CDR3, as DNA: TGTGCCAGCACCTCCGTTTGGACAGGGGTCTACGAGCAGTACTTC.

The J gene is TRBJ2-3, the V gene TRBV5-1, with D tentatively TRBD1 (6 bases). With 4 bases removed from V and 10 bases from J, the gap between germline ends came to 13 bases. The CDR3 contains 12 residues. CDR1 is SGHRS and CDR2 is YFSETQ in the germline V gene. CDR3 DNA sequence: TGCGCCAGCAGCACCGAAGCAGGGGCGCAGTATTTT. This gives the protein CASSTEAGAQYF.

The chain uses TRBV20-1 and TRBJ2-7, with D perhaps TRBD1 (6 bases). The CDR3 consists of 14 residues. Trimming took off 0 bases at V and 4 bases at J, with 13 bases between the two ends. Germline CDR1 is DFQATT and CDR2 is SNEGSKA (reference sequence). CDR3: CSARDLSRGYEQYF. CDR3 coding DNA: TGCAGTGCTAGAGATTTGAGTAGGGGGTACGAGCAGTACTTC.

The chain has TRBV5-1 and TRBJ2-6; no reliable D call. Germline CDR1 reads SGHRS; CDR2 reads YFSETQ. Trimming stripped 0 bases from V and 0 bases from J, with 10 bases between. This CDR3 is built from 17 residues. Here the CDR3 reads CASSLGFEVSGANVLTF. The DNA of the CDR3 is TGCGCCAGCAGCTTGGGGTTTGAGGTCTCTGGGGCCAACGTCCTGACTTTC.

This clonotype was observed a handful of times. This chain uses TRBV6-1 with TRBJ2-1; D is unresolved. V lost 2 bases, J lost 13 bases, and 9 bases lay in between. CDR1 and CDR2 (germline): MNHNS, SASEGT. This CDR3 is built from 11 residues. Here the CDR3 DNA reads TGTGCCAGCAGTGAACGGGTTATACAGTTCTTC. This encodes CASSERVIQFF.

At least ten counts were recorded for this clonotype. The gene calls are TRBV10-3 and TRBJ1-2; 11 positions match TRBD1. CDR1 and CDR2 from the germline V gene are ENHRY and SYGVKD. CDR3 length: 14 amino acids. V shed 2 bases, J shed 8 bases, and the junction held 4 bases outside the gene matches. The chain's CDR3 is CAISETDRGQGYTF. For the CDR3, the DNA is TGTGCCATCAGTGAGACGGACAGGGGGCAAGGCTACACCTTC.

Only a few counts were recorded for this clonotype. The chain joins TRBV5-1 to TRBJ2-6; 14 positions match TRBD2. Germline V gene sequence: CDR1 SGHRS, CDR2 YFSETQ. V lost 3 bases to trimming and J lost 2 bases; unmatched junction nucleotides: 1. The CDR3 is 17 residues long. As DNA, the CDR3 is TGCGCCAGCAGCTGGGGACTAGCGGGAGCTGGGGCCAACGTCCTGACTTTC. It translates to CASSWGLAGAGANVLTF.

The rearrangement uses TRBV20-1 and TRBJ2-2; 8 nucleotides align to TRBD2. The CDR3 length is 15 residues. J was trimmed by 3 bases and V by 5 bases; bases with no gene match: 8. Germline CDR1 is DFQATT and CDR2 is SNEGSKA (reference sequence). The CDR3 sequence: CSARGGREHTGELFF. The CDR3 DNA reads as TGCAGTGCTCGGGGGGGGCGAGAACACACCGGGGAGCTGTTTTTT.

The chain couples TRBV7-9 to TRBJ2-1; the D is unclear. Germline-derived CDR1 and CDR2 are SEHNR and FQNEAQ (reference sequence). The CDR3 consists of 14 residues. Trimming left V 4 bases short and J 6 bases short, with 13 bases between. CDR3 coding DNA: TGTGCCAGCAGCTCCTTGGACGGCGGCAATGAGCAGTTCTTC. Amino acid sequence: CASSSLDGGNEQFF. Drawing the rest from reference TRBV7-9 and TRBJ2-1, the complete variable domain is DTGVSQNPRHKITKRGQNVTFRCDPISEHNRLYWYRQTLGQGPEFLTYFQNEAQLEKSRLLSDRFSAERPKGSFSTLEIQRTEQGDSAMYLCASSSLDGGNEQFFGPGTRLTVL.

This clonotype has just a few counts. The chain uses TRBV5-1 and TRBJ1-1, with D hard to call. From germline, CDR1 is SGHRS and CDR2 YFSETQ. The CDR3 has 14 residues. Trimming removed 4 bases from V and 2 bases from J, with 12 bases in between. CDR3 nucleotides: TGCGCCAGCAGCATGGGAGAGCGAAACACTGAAGCTTTCTTT. Protein: CASSMGERNTEAFF.

The V and J genes are TRBV18 and TRBJ1-1; the D is unclear. Per the germline V gene, CDR1 is KGHSH and CDR2 is LQKENI. The length of the CDR3 is 13 residues. V lost 7 bases and J 3 bases, leaving 12 bases between the germline ends. In nucleotides, the CDR3 is TGTGCCAGCTGTAGTACCCGGGACACTGAAGCTTTCTTT. This translates into CASCSTRDTEAFF.

In its sample, this clonotype was seen a few times. J is TRBJ2-1 and V is TRBV20-1; the D gene is possibly TRBD2 (7 bases). Germline assignment: CDR1 DFQATT and CDR2 SNEGSKA (reference sequence). V was cut by 6 bases and J by 4 bases, with 16 bases left in between. CDR3 length: 14 amino acids. The CDR3 nucleotides are TGCAGTGCCCAGTCGGCGGGGGCTTACAATGAGCAGTTCTTC. It specifies CSAQSAGAYNEQFF.

In its sample, this clonotype was seen many times. This chain connects TRBV29-1 to TRBJ1-3; 7 nucleotides line up with TRBD1. Germline CDR1 SQVTM, CDR2 ANQGSEA. The CDR3 sequence is 13 residues long. Losses at the gene ends were 1 base for V and 6 bases for J; bases not matched to a gene: 3. Here the CDR3 reads CSVEGTGQNTIYF. The CDR3 DNA is TGCAGCGTTGAAGGGACAGGCCAAAACACCATATATTTT.

J is TRBJ1-6 and V is TRBV18; no clear D gene. This CDR3 has 15 residues. In germline, CDR1 is KGHSH, CDR2 LQKENI. V was trimmed by 8 bases and J by 3 bases, leaving 14 bases between them. Here the CDR3 reads CASSVAGDYNSPLHF. The DNA for the CDR3 is TGTGCCAGCAGCGTCGCTGGGGACTATAATTCACCCCTCCACTTT.